The 10 T cell receptor beta chains presented below share a single source sample, sequenced in a study of blood T cell repertoires in COVID-19. TCRdb's table, derived via immunoSEQ multiplex PCR, lists solely in-frame clones and lacks some. The top ten hold under 2% of the sample, which has nearly 250,000 clones, 82% seen once. The sample comprised peripheral blood. These receptor sequences come from a woman at least 80 years old with acute or convalescent COVID-19.

This chain joins TRBV7-8 and TRBJ2-7; D may be TRBD1 (7 bases). Germline loops: CDR1 SGHVS, CDR2 FQNEAQ. V was trimmed by 4 bases and J by 4 bases, leaving 20 bases between them. The CDR3 loop spans 16 amino acids. This chain's CDR3 is CASSSLTGRRGYEQYF. As DNA, the CDR3 is TGTGCCAGCAGCTCCTTGACAGGGCGGAGGGGGTACGAGCAGTACTTC.

V gene TRBV11-2 combines with J gene TRBJ1-2, with D perhaps matching TRBD1 (5 bases). The CDR3 runs 15 residues. CDR1 SGHAT and CDR2 FQNNGV come from the germline V gene. V lost 5 bases and J lost 2, with 15 bases in between. The chain's CDR3 is CASSHYSGRNYGYTF. The CDR3 region has the DNA TGTGCCAGCAGCCACTATTCAGGGCGGAACTATGGCTACACCTTC.

The CDR3 nucleotides are TGTGCCAGCAGCTCTCAGGGTAACGGAGCAGATACGCAGTATTTT. This codes for CASSSQGNGADTQYF. This chain uses TRBV7-2 with TRBJ2-3; perhaps TRBD1 as D (5 bases). V shed 4 bases and J shed 4 bases, with 15 bases lying between them. Germline lookup yields CDR1 SGHTA and CDR2 FQGNSA. There are 15 residues in the CDR3.

This clone showed up just once. The chain uses TRBV11-1 and TRBJ1-3; the D is unclear. Trimming shortened V by 5 bases and J by 0 bases, and 11 bases separated the two germline ends. CDR3 size: 15 residues. CDR1 and CDR2 from the germline V gene are SGHAT and FQDESV (reference sequence). CDR3 residues: CASSGLLSSGNTIYF. CDR3 nucleotides: TGTGCCAGCAGCGGTCTACTTAGCTCTGGAAACACCATATATTTT. The entire variable domain, with the rest obtained from reference TRBV11-1 and TRBJ1-3, is as follows: EAEVAQSPRYKITEKSQAVAFWCDPISGHATLYWYRQILGQGPELLVQFQDESVVDDSQLPKDRFSAERLKGVDSTLKIQPAELGDSAMYLCASSGLLSSGNTIYFGEGSWLTVV.

This clone came up many times. The V gene is TRBV7-9, the J gene TRBJ2-1, with no clear D. V dropped 1 base and J dropped 3 bases, with 13 bases sitting between them. The germline V gene encodes CDR1 SEHNR and CDR2 FQNEAQ (reference sequence). This CDR3 spans 16 amino acids. The CDR3: CASSLVRAAYYNEQFF. Written as DNA, the CDR3 is TGTGCCAGCAGCTTAGTGCGAGCCGCCTACTACAATGAGCAGTTCTTC.

The chain employs TRBV3-1 (or the pseudogene TRBV3-2) and TRBJ1-4; possible D gene TRBD1, 6 bases. The CDR3 loop spans 18 amino acids. V lost 6 bases and J lost 5, with 25 bases in between. In germline, CDR1 is LGHDT, CDR2 YNNKEL (reference sequence). CDR3 in amino acids: CASRQTWTAQFSNEKLFF. In nucleotides, the CDR3 is TGTGCCAGCAGACAGACCTGGACAGCCCAGTTTTCAAATGAAAAACTGTTTTTT.

This chain joins TRBV7-2 and TRBJ2-6; possible D gene TRBD2, 6 bases. This CDR3 region has 15 residues. The V and J ends lost 5 bases and 0 bases respectively, with 8 bases between them. Germline values: CDR1 SGHTA, CDR2 FQGNSA. The CDR3 coding sequence is TGTGCCAGCAGCCGGGAGACCTCTGGGGCCAACGTCCTGACTTTC. Encoded protein: CASSRETSGANVLTF.

The rearrangement uses TRBV19 and TRBJ1-5, with 7 bases aligning to TRBD1. CDR1 LNHDA and CDR2 SQIVND come from the germline V gene (reference sequence). This CDR3 spans 17 amino acids. The V segment lost 10 bases and the J segment 0 bases; nucleotides outside the gene matches: 15. The CDR3 sequence is CATKMGDSYYSNQPQHF. As DNA, the CDR3 is TGTGCCACCAAAATGGGGGACAGTTACTATAGCAATCAGCCCCAGCATTTT.

The gene calls are TRBV30 and TRBJ1-1; D is ambiguous. The V gene's germline CDR1 is GTSNPN and CDR2 SVGIG (reference sequence). Trimming removed 7 bases at V and 4 bases at J, with 19 bases between. This CDR3 contains 14 residues. The CDR3 coding sequence is TGTGCCTCGGTGAGAGGGCCCACGGGCACTGAAGCTTTCTTT. Protein: CASVRGPTGTEAFF.

The chain recombines TRBV28 with TRBJ1-2, with 7 bases that match TRBD1. The CDR3 is made up of 16 amino acids. With V trimmed by 3 bases and J by 4 bases, 11 bases remained unmatched. The V gene's germline CDR1 is MDHEN and CDR2 SYDVKM. The chain's CDR3 is CASSFLGGTPSYGYTF. The DNA of the CDR3 is TGTGCCAGCAGTTTTTTAGGGGGCACCCCTAGCTATGGCTACACCTTC.